A selection of T cell receptor beta chains follows, all from one sample in a study of OX40 agonist ivuxolimab in advanced cancers. Method: immunoSEQ multiplex PCR; TCRdb's copy keeps in-frame clones and lacks some. The sample has some 60,000 clones; 75% to 90% are singletons. The sample consisted of CD4+ or CD8+ T cells sorted from blood, taken in a trial of the OX40 agonist ivuxolimab. The receptors were gathered from an adult with an advanced solid tumor such as melanoma, head and neck, liver or kidney cancer. Both conserved end residues are part of each CDR3. Fields, in order: J gene, CDR3 length, V gene, clone size, D gene, CDR3 DNA, CDR3 protein. D genes are given only for firm matches. Rows give clone size only sometimes, using once, few, many, or a class for an expanded clone.

TRBJ2-7 15 TRBV28 few TRBD1 TGTGCCAGCAGGGACTCAAGCGGGACAGGGTACGAGCAGTACTTC CASRDSSGTGYEQYF
TRBJ1-1 12 TRBV30 few NA TGTGCCTGGAGTCGACTGAACACTGAAGCTTTCTTT CAWSRLNTEAFF
TRBJ1-1 15 TRBV4-1 NA NA TGCGCCAGCAGCCCAGCGATTGGGAGGAACACTGAAGCTTTCTTT CASSPAIGRNTEAFF
TRBJ2-6 15 TRBV7-8 NA NA TGTGCCAGCAGCTTAGCCGACTCTGGGGCCAACGTCCTGACTTTC CASSLADSGANVLTF
TRBJ2-3 16 TRBV28 once TRBD2 TGTGCCAGCAGTGCCGCGGGGGGCGGTAGCACAGATACGCAGTATTTT CASSAAGGGSTDTQYF
TRBJ2-1 17 TRBV18 NA TRBD1 TGTGCCAGCTCACCGGCACGAGGGACAGTAACCTACAATGAGCAGTTCTTC CASSPARGTVTYNEQFF
TRBJ1-5 16 TRBV25-1 once NA TGTGCCAGCAGTGAAACTGGAGGCAGGGCAACTCAGCCCCAGCATTTT CASSETGGRATQPQHF
TRBJ2-3 16 TRBV4-1 NA TRBD2 TGCGCCAGCAGCCAAGCCTGGACTAGTTTTGGAGATACGCAGTATTTT CASSQAWTSFGDTQYF
TRBJ1-1 15 TRBV7-9 NA TRBD1 TGTGCCAGCAGCCCGGACAGGATTGGGAACACTGAAGCTTTCTTT CASSPDRIGNTEAFF
TRBJ2-2 14 TRBV5-4 NA NA TGTGCCAGCAGCTCTAAGACGAGAACCGGGGAGCTGTTTTTT CASSSKTRTGELFF
TRBJ1-5 14 TRBV18 NA NA TGTGCCAGCTCACCACTGGAGAGCAATCAGCCCCAGCATTTT CASSPLESNQPQHF
TRBJ2-3 11 TRBV10-2 NA NA TGCGCCAGCAGTGGCGGCAGGGTGCAGTATTTT CASSGGRVQYF
TRBJ2-7 12 TRBV6-1 NA NA TGTGCCAGCAGTGAAAACCTCTACGAGCAGTACTTC CASSENLYEQYF
TRBJ2-3 13 TRBV19 NA NA TGTGCCAGTCAGAGGGACGGAACAGATACGCAGTATTTT CASQRDGTDTQYF
TRBJ1-1 14 TRBV29-1 few NA TGCAGCGTCCCCAAGGTCACCCTTAGGACTGAAGCTTTCTTT CSVPKVTLRTEAFF
TRBJ2-2 15 TRBV7-3 NA NA TGTGCCAGCAGCGTAACCTTGGGTAGCACCGGGGAGCTGTTTTTT CASSVTLGSTGELFF